These 10 T cell receptor beta chains were all obtained from the same sample, sequenced in a study of control samples from healthy donors and cancer patients. Sequencing used immunoSEQ multiplex PCR; TCRdb keeps in-frame clones, though not all of them. The data contain about 160,000 clones, about 94% of them singletons. Sample: PBMCs. These TCRs come from a man aged 60 to 75 with colorectal cancer.

The J gene is TRBJ1-4, the V gene TRBV19; no clear D. V lost 5 bases, J lost 6 bases, and 10 bases lay in between. CDR3 length: 13 residues. The germline gives CDR1 LNHDA, CDR2 SQIVND (reference sequence). In DNA form, the CDR3 reads TGTGCCAGTAGTCGGTGGCAGGATGAAAAACTGTTTTTT. Protein sequence: CASSRWQDEKLFF.

This chain joins TRBV6-1 and TRBJ2-7; D gene ambiguous. CDR3 size: 15 residues. Germline V CDR1 and CDR2: MNHNS, SASEGT. Trimming left V 2 bases short and J 4 bases short, with 15 bases between. DNA for the CDR3: TGTGCCAGCAGTGAAACCCAGATGGATGCATACGAGCAGTACTTC. Translated: CASSETQMDAYEQYF.

This clone was counted once. The chain carries TRBV5-1 and TRBJ2-3, with 7 bases matching TRBD1. J gave up 4 bases and V 0 bases, and 2 bases lay outside the gene matches. Germline V gives CDR1 SGHRS, CDR2 YFSETQ. The CDR3 has 14 residues. In nucleotides, the CDR3 is TGCGCCAGCAGCTTGGAGGGGACAGCAGATACGCAGTATTTT. Amino acids: CASSLEGTADTQYF. Using reference TRBV5-1 and TRBJ2-3 for the parts outside the CDR3, the full variable domain is KAGVTQTPRYLIKTRGQQVTLSCSPISGHRSVSWYQQTPGQGLQFLFEYFSETQRNKGNFPGRFSGRQFSNSRSEMNVSTLELGDSALYLCASSLEGTADTQYFGPGTRLTVL.

The V gene is TRBV6-5, the J gene TRBJ1-2; a weak D match, TRBD1 (6 bases). V was clipped by 6 bases and J by 0 bases, with 14 bases between them. The CDR3 length is 15 residues. Germline CDR1 reads MNHEY; CDR2 reads SVGAGI. CDR3 nucleotides: TGTGCCAGCAGCTGGGGGGGCAGTCCTAACTATGGCTACACCTTC. Its translation: CASSWGGSPNYGYTF.

J is TRBJ2-3 and V is TRBV5-6; 10 nucleotides agree with TRBD1. CDR1 and CDR2 (germline): SGHDT, YYEEEE. CDR3 length: 15 residues. Losses at the gene ends were 2 bases for V and 3 bases for J; bases not matched to a gene: 3. The DNA of the CDR3 is TGTGCCAGCAGCTTCCGGGACAGGGGTACAGATACGCAGTATTTT. Translating gives CASSFRDRGTDTQYF.

The chain joins TRBV12-2 to TRBJ2-5; the table assigns TRBD1, which was not confirmed against the DNA. TRBV12-2 counts as a pseudogene. The CDR3 extends over 16 amino acids. DNA of the CDR3: TGTGCAAGTCGCTTAGCTACAGGGGCGGAGGGAGAGACCCAGTACTTC. Its translation: CASRLATGAEGETQYF.

V is TRBV6-5 and J is TRBJ2-3; possible D gene TRBD1, 6 bases. Trimming left V 6 bases short and J 2 bases short, with 9 bases between. Germline V gives CDR1 MNHEY, CDR2 SVGAGI. CDR3 length: 13 amino acids. The CDR3 DNA reads TGTGCCAGCAGGGACAGAGCCACAGATACGCAGTATTTT. The encoded protein is CASRDRATDTQYF.

CDR3 residues: CAWTASTDTQYF. The CDR3 coding sequence is TGTGCCTGGACCGCGAGCACAGATACGCAGTATTTT. The chain recombines TRBV30 with TRBJ2-3; D uncertain. The CDR3 covers 12 residues. Deletions cut 4 bases from V and 0 bases from J, with 5 bases between. Germline V CDR1 and CDR2: GTSNPN, SVGIG (reference sequence).

J is TRBJ2-3 and V is TRBV18; TRBD1 is a possible D gene (7 bases). V was pared by 6 bases and J by 4 bases, with 14 bases between. This CDR3 has 14 amino acids. The germline CDR1 and CDR2 sequences are KGHSH and LQKENI. For the CDR3, the DNA is TGTGCCAGCTCCCAGACAGGGAGGCCAGATACGCAGTATTTT. Translated: CASSQTGRPDTQYF.

This chain links TRBV2 with TRBJ2-7; 9 bases agree with TRBD2. The CDR3 sequence is 15 residues long. With V trimmed by 5 bases and J by 4 bases, 9 bases remained unmatched. Germline loops: CDR1 SNHLY, CDR2 FYNNEI. The CDR3: CASSSERGAGYEQYF. CDR3 DNA: TGTGCCAGCAGTTCCGAGCGGGGGGCAGGGTACGAGCAGTACTTC.